This TCR beta chain was retrieved from a study of blood T cells in healthy people across ages. A sample-barcoded 5' primer and a J-beta primer mix were used in a second PCR of about 7 to 11 cycles. TCRdb reanalysed the 5' RACE reads using MiXCR and keeps one entry per CDR3 protein. This sample has about 680,000 distinct CDR3 sequences; around 45% occur once, and the top ten carry about a third. V lost 0 bases and J lost 9; bases outside the gene matches: 6. This CDR3 contains 14 residues. The germline V gene encodes CDR1 SGDLS and CDR2 YYNGEE. This clonotype showed up just a few times. Sequencing input: blood. The sequence was collected from an older woman in good health. The rearrangement uses TRBV9 and TRBJ2-1; TRBD2 matches 7 bases. The CDR3 DNA reads as TGTGCCAGCAGCGTAGACGGCGGGAGCGGTGAGCAGTTCTTC. It yields the protein CASSVDGGSGEQFF.